The 14 T cell receptor beta chains listed next were all sequenced from one sample in a study of blood T cell repertoires in COVID-19. Clones were sequenced by immunoSEQ multiplex PCR, and TCRdb holds only the in-frame ones, with some missing. The table includes under 200,000 clones, roughly 83% detected once. Sequenced input: peripheral blood. Receptor source: a woman aged 60-70 years with acute or convalescent COVID-19.

This chain links TRBV4-3 with TRBJ1-1, with unresolved D. CDR1 LGHNA and CDR2 YSLEER come from the germline V gene. V gave up 1 base and J gave up 4 bases, with 13 bases separating them. CDR3 length: 15 amino acids. CDR3 sequence reads: CASSQGSTLTTEAFF. The CDR3 region has the DNA TGCGCCAGCAGCCAAGGATCGACATTGACCACTGAAGCTTTCTTT.

The rearrangement uses TRBV7-3 and TRBJ2-1; D not certain. V lost 5 bases to trimming and J lost 4 bases, with 9 bases between them. The CDR3 runs 13 residues. Germline V gene sequence: CDR1 SGHTA, CDR2 FQGTGA. The CDR3 DNA is TGTGCCAGCAGCCCCGACAATTACAATGAGCAGTTCTTC. It specifies CASSPDNYNEQFF.

This clone appeared once. The rearrangement links TRBV28 to TRBJ1-2; weak D call: TRBD1 (6 bases). CDR1 and CDR2 (germline): MDHEN, SYDVKM. The CDR3 is 15 amino acids. Trimming took off 4 bases at V and 0 bases at J, with 12 bases between the two ends. DNA of the CDR3: TGTGCCAGCAGTTCCGCAGGGGTAGCTAACTATGGCTACACCTTC. Protein: CASSSAGVANYGYTF.

This chain uses TRBV30 with TRBJ1-2; D is perhaps TRBD1 (5 bases). The germline V and J ends were trimmed by 4 bases and 8 bases, with 11 bases remaining between them. Germline assignment: CDR1 GTSNPN and CDR2 SVGIG (reference sequence). This CDR3 is 11 amino acids long. CDR3 residues: CAWTSGGGYTF. The CDR3 nucleotides are TGTGCCTGGACCTCCGGGGGAGGCTACACCTTC.

The table lists this clone with a count of one. CDR3 amino acids: CASSLADSRGNTGELFF. CDR3 DNA: TGCGCCAGCAGCTTGGCCGACTCAAGGGGGAACACCGGGGAGCTGTTTTTT. V gene TRBV5-1 combines with J gene TRBJ2-2; maybe TRBD1 (5 bases). The CDR3 length is 17 residues. The germline V gene encodes CDR1 SGHRS and CDR2 YFSETQ. Between the trimmed V and J ends, which lost 0 bases and 1 base, there was a span of 13 bases.

The sample holds one count of this clone. The chain joins TRBV9 to TRBJ2-5; 9 nucleotides line up with TRBD2. V shed 4 bases, J shed 0 bases, and the junction held 1 base outside the gene matches. The CDR3 loop spans 14 amino acids. CDR1 is SGDLS, CDR2 YYNGEE, per germline. CDR3 sequence reads: CASSSGGYQETQYF. CDR3 DNA sequence: TGTGCCAGCAGCAGCGGGGGGTACCAAGAGACCCAGTACTTC.

The V call is TRBV3-1 (or the pseudogene TRBV3-2), the J call TRBJ1-6; D may be TRBD1 (5 bases). Germline assignment: CDR1 LGHDT and CDR2 YNNKEL (reference sequence). The CDR3 runs to 16 residues. Trimming stripped 4 bases from V and 9 bases from J, with 19 bases between. The CDR3 DNA sequence: TGTGCCAGCAGCCCCGCCAGGTGGGAAGGGGCTTCACCCCTCCACTTT. This codes for CASSPARWEGASPLHF.

The chain links TRBV2 to TRBJ1-6; D gene uncertain. Deletions cut 8 bases from V and 14 bases from J, with 13 bases between. Germline V lookup: CDR1 SNHLY, CDR2 FYNNEI. The CDR3 is made up of 11 amino acids. The CDR3 here is CASATPRSLHF. The CDR3 DNA sequence: TGTGCCAGCGCGACGCCTAGGTCCCTCCACTTT.

The rearrangement joins TRBV19 to TRBJ2-2, with 7 bases aligning to TRBD1. Trimming at V came to 3 bases and at J to 0 bases, leaving 13 bases not matched to a gene. This CDR3 has 19 amino acids. Per the germline V gene, CDR1 is LNHDA and CDR2 is SQIVND (reference sequence). The CDR3 coding sequence is TGTGCCAGTAGTATCACCGTATCGAGACAGGGCACGAACACCGGGGAGCTGTTTTTT. Encoded protein: CASSITVSRQGTNTGELFF.

This sequence joins TRBV9 and TRBJ1-2; weak D call: TRBD1 (6 bases). CDR3 length equals 14 residues. Germline V gene data show CDR1 as SGDLS and CDR2 as YYNGEE. The V end lost 0 bases, the J end lost 5 bases, and 11 bases lay between the germline ends. The CDR3 loop reads CASSVEVTGYGYTF. DNA for the CDR3: TGTGCCAGCAGCGTAGAAGTAACAGGGTATGGCTACACCTTC.

The V call is TRBV28, the J call TRBJ2-1, with a tentative D call TRBD1 (6 bases). There are 16 residues in the CDR3. Looked up from germline, CDR1 is MDHEN and CDR2 is SYDVKM. V lost 3 bases and J 2 bases, leaving 14 bases between the germline ends. In nucleotides, the CDR3 is TGTGCCAGCAGTTTCGCCAGGGGTAGCGCCTACAATGAGCAGTTCTTC. Its translation: CASSFARGSAYNEQFF.

The CDR3, as DNA: TGTGCCAGCAGTTACGCCCCCCCAGGGGGTTTAGGGGAGACCCAGTACTTC. Translation: CASSYAPPGGLGETQYF. The rearrangement links TRBV6-2 or TRBV6-3 to TRBJ2-5, with 7 bases aligning to TRBD1. The CDR3 has 17 residues. The ends lost 2 bases at V and 5 bases at J; junction bases unmatched: 14. CDR1 MNHEY and CDR2 SVGEGT come from the germline V gene.

This chain links TRBV10-3 with TRBJ2-3; TRBD1 aligns across 8 bases. V was pared by 2 bases and J by 2 bases, with 6 bases of the junction left unmatched. Germline V lookup: CDR1 ENHRY, CDR2 SYGVKD. This CDR3 is 16 amino acids long. In DNA form, the CDR3 reads TGTGCCATCAGTGAGCCGGGGACAGGTGACACAGATACGCAGTATTTT. This codes for CAISEPGTGDTDTQYF.

This rearrangement joins TRBV10-2 to TRBJ1-2; 8 bases are shared with TRBD1. V was pared by 6 bases and J by 4 bases, with 10 bases of the junction left unmatched. Germline V gene lookup returns CDR1 WSHSY and CDR2 SAAADI. This CDR3 has 15 residues. CDR3 residues: CASRDGGQGPYGYTF. The DNA of the CDR3 is TGCGCCAGCAGGGATGGAGGACAGGGCCCCTATGGCTACACCTTC.